The 2 T cell receptor beta chains listed next were all sequenced from one sample in a study of blood T cell repertoires in COVID-19. Sequencing was performed with immunoSEQ multiplex PCR; in TCRdb, only in-frame clones are kept and a portion is missing. The sample contains 40,000 to 60,000 clones, about 88% of which appear only once. The sequenced material came from peripheral blood. The receptor set was obtained from a man between 40 and 49 years old with active COVID-19.

The chain combines TRBV9 with TRBJ2-1; D gene uncertain. Germline V gene lookup returns CDR1 SGDLS and CDR2 YYNGEE. Trimming shortened V by 0 bases and J by 9 bases, and 10 bases separated the two germline ends. The CDR3 sequence is 13 residues long. CDR3 sequence: CASSVAGAAEQFF. The CDR3 region has the DNA TGTGCCAGCAGCGTAGCTGGAGCAGCTGAGCAGTTCTTC.

J is TRBJ2-2 and V is TRBV6-2 or TRBV6-3; D possibly corresponds to TRBD1 (6 bases). Germline V gives CDR1 MNHEY, CDR2 SVGEGT. V lost 4 bases and J 4 bases, leaving 13 bases between the germline ends. The length of the CDR3 is 15 residues. CDR3 nucleotides: TGTGCCAGCAGTTCCCCCCCAGGGGCCACCGGGGAGCTGTTTTTT. This sequence encodes CASSSPPGATGELFF.